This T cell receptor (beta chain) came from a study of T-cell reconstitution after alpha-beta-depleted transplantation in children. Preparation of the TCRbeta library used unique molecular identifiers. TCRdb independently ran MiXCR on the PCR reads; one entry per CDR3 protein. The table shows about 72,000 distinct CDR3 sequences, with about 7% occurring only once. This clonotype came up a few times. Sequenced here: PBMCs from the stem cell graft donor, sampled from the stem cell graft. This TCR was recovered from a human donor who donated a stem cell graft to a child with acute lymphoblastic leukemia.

The CDR3 here is CASKRESSYEQYF. The CDR3 DNA sequence: TGTGCCTCGAAACGGGAGAGCTCCTACGAGCAGTACTTC. The chain couples TRBV10-3 to TRBJ2-7; possibly TRBD2 for D (6 bases). The CDR3 consists of 13 residues. Trimming removed 11 bases at V and 0 bases at J, with 14 bases between. Germline values: CDR1 ENHRY, CDR2 SYGVKD.